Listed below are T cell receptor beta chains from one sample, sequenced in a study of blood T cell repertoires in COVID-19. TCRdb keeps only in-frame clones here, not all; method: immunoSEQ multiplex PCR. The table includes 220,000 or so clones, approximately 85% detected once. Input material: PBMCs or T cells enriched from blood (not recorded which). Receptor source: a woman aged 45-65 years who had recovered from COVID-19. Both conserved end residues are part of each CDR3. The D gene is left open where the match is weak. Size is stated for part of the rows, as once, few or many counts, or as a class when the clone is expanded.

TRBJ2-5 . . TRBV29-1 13 TGCAGCGTCAAACCACTCAATGAAGAGACCCAGTACTTC CSVKPLNEETQYF
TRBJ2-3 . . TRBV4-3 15 TGCGCCAGCAGCCAAGATCGGCTAGCACCAGATACGCAGTATTTT CASSQDRLAPDTQYF
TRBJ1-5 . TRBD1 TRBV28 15 TGTGCCAGCAGTAGGAACAGGGGCCCCAATCAGCCCCAGCATTTT CASSRNRGPNQPQHF
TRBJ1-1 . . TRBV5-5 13 TGTGCCAGCAGGTATGAGATGAACACTGAAGCTTTCTTT CASRYEMNTEAFF
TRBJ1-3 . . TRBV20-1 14 TGCAGTGCTAGTCAGGGCCAGTCGAGAAACACCATATATTTT CSASQGQSRNTIYF
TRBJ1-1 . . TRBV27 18 TGTGCCAGCAGTCTTTCGAACAGGGCAAGAAGTATGAACACTGAAGCTTTCTTT CASSLSNRARSMNTEAFF
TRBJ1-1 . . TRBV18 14 TGTGCCAGCTCACCACTTCCGCAAACAACTGAAGCTTTCTTT CASSPLPQTTEAFF
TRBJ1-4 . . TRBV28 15 TGTGCCAGCACCCCCCCCAGGGGCATGGGTGAAAAACTGTTTTTT CASTPPRGMGEKLFF
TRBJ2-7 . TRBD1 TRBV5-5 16 TGTGCCAGCAGTCTGGCCCGGGACAGGGGGGCCTACGAGCAGTACTTC CASSLARDRGAYEQYF
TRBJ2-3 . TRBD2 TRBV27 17 TGTGCCAGCAGTTTATTGCTTGCGGGGGGCTCCACAGATACGCAGTATTTT CASSLLLAGGSTDTQYF
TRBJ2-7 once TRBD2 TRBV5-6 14 TGTGCCAGCAGCTTGAGACTAGCGGGAGCCGAGCAGTACTTC CASSLRLAGAEQYF
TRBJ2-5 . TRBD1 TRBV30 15 TGTGCCTGGAGTTGGGGTTCTGGGACAGGGGAGACCCAGTACTTC CAWSWGSGTGETQYF
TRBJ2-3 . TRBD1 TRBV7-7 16 TGTGCTAGCAGCTTAGGGGGACAGGGATTTACAGATACGCAGTATTTT CASSLGGQGFTDTQYF
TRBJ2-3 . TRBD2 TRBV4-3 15 TGCGCCAGCAGCCAAGACGGGGGGGTAGCAGATACGCAGTATTTT CASSQDGGVADTQYF
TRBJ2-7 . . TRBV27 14 TGTGCCAGCAGTCCCAGGGGACCAAACTACGAGCAGTACTTC CASSPRGPNYEQYF
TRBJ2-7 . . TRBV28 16 TGTGCCAGCAGTTTATTTCCGGGTCCTACTACCTACGAGCAGTACTTC CASSLFPGPTTYEQYF
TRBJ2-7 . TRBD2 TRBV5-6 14 TGTGCCAGCAGCATCCCGGGGGGAGTACACGAGCAGTACTTC CASSIPGGVHEQYF
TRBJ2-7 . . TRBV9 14 TGTGCCAGCAGCGTAGGAGGACAGTTGGGCGAGCAGTACTTC CASSVGGQLGEQYF
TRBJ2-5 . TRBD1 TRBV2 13 TGTGCCACCCGGACAGGGGGCGAAGAGACCCAGTACTTC CATRTGGEETQYF
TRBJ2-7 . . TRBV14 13 TGTGCCAGCAGCCAAGTTACGGGTGGCGAGCAGTACTTC CASSQVTGGEQYF
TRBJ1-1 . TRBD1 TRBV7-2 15 TGTGCCAGCAGCAGAATAGGACAGGCCCGACCTGAAGCTTTCTTT CASSRIGQARPEAFF
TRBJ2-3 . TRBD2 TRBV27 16 TGTGCCAGCAGTCTAACTAGCGGGGCGCGCACAGATACGCAGTATTTT CASSLTSGARTDTQYF
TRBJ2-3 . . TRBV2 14 TGTGCCAGCGGGGGGACTCTCCGCACAGATACGCAGTATTTT CASGGTLRTDTQYF
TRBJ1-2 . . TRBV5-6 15 TGTGCCAGCAGCTTGCCTGGCGGGGCCAACTATGGCTACACCTTC CASSLPGGANYGYTF
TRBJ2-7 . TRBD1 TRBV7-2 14 TGTGCCAGCAGCCGGGACAGCGACTCCTACGAGCAGTACTTC CASSRDSDSYEQYF
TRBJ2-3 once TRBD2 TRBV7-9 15 TGTGCCAGCATCAGACTAGCGGGAGGGACAGATACGCAGTATTTT CASIRLAGGTDTQYF
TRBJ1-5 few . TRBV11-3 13 TGTGCCAGCAGCTTAGTCTCCAATCAGCCCCAGCATTTT CASSLVSNQPQHF